Described below is a single T cell receptor (beta chain) sequence and its context. Profiled with immunoSEQ multiplex PCR; TCRdb holds only in-frame clones, not every one. The sample contains roughly 1,600,000 clones, approximately 98.5% of which appear only once. The data were taken from a study of shared clonotypes between healthy human individuals. Whole-study context: Each donor had three CD4 naive, three CD4 memory, two CD8 naive and one CD8 memory plate.

Adult donors, all healthy and HIV-negative, had no recent acute infections or vaccinations. Each sample came from a Caucasian adult donor living in Nashville, Tennessee. In the CD4+ fraction, cells were divided into CD45RA+ naive and CD45RA-negative memory subsets. This CDR3 comprises 15 residues. Germline V gives CDR1 MNHEY, CDR2 SMNVEV (reference sequence). V gave up 4 bases and J gave up 1 base, with 8 bases separating them. The genes are TRBV27 and TRBJ2-6; perhaps TRBD2 as D (6 bases). This TCR came from a man aged 25-45 years in good health. Specimen: naive CD4+ T cells sorted from blood. Sample subset: CD45RA+ positively selected. CDR3 sequence (DNA): TGTGCCAGCAGTTGGGGGGTTTCTGGGGCCAACGTCCTGACTTTC. Protein sequence: CASSWGVSGANVLTF.